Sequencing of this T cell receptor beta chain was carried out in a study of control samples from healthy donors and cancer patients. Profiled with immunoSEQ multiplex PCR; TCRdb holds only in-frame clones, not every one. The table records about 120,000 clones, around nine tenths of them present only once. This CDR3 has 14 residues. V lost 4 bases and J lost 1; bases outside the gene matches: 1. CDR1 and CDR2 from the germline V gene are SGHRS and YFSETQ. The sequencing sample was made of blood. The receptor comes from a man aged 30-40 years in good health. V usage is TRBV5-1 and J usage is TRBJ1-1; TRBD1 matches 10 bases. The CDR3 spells CASSGTGENTEAFF. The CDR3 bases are TGCGCCAGCAGCGGGACAGGGGAGAACACTGAAGCTTTCTTT.